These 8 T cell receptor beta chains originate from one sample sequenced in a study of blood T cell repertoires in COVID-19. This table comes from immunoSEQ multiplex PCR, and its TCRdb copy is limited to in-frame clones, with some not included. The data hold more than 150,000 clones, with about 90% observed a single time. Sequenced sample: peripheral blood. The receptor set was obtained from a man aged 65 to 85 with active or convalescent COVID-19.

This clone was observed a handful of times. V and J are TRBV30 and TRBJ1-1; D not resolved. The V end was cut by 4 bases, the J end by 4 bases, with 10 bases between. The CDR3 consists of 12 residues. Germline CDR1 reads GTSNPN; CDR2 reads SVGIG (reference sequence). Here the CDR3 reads CAWTRGGTEAFF. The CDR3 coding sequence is TGTGCCTGGACGCGGGGTGGCACTGAAGCTTTCTTT.

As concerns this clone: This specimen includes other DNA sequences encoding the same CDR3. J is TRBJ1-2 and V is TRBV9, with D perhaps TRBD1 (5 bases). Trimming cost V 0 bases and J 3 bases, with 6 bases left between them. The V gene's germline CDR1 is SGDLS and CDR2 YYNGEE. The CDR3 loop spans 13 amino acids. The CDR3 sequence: CASSVGGDYGYTF. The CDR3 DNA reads TGTGCCAGCAGCGTAGGGGGCGACTATGGCTACACCTTC. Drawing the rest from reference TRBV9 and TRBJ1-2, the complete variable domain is DSGVTQTPKHLITATGQRVTLRCSPRSGDLSVYWYQQSLDQGLQFLIQYYNGEERAKGNILERFSAQQFPDLHSELNLSSLELGDSALYFCASSVGGDYGYTFGSGTRLTVV.

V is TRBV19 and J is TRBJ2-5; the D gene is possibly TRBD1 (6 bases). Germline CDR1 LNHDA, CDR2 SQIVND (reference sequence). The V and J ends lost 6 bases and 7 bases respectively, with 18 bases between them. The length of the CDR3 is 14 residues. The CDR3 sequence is CASRRDGEGGTQYF. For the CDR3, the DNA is TGTGCCAGTAGGAGGGACGGTGAAGGGGGGACCCAGTACTTC.

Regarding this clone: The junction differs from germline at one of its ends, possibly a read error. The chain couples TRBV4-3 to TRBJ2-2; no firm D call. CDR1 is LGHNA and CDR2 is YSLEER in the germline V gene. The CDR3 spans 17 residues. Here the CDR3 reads CASSQEWAQTNSGELFF. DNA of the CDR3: TGCGCCAGCAGCCAAGAATGGGCGCAGACGAACTCCGGGGAGCTGTTTTTT.

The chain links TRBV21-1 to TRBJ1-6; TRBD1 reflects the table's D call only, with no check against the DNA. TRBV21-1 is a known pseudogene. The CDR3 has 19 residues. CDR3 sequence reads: CASSQGGTGPTGDNSPLHF. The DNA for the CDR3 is TGTGCCAGCAGCCAAGGGGGGACAGGGCCTACTGGAGATAATTCACCCCTCCACTTT.

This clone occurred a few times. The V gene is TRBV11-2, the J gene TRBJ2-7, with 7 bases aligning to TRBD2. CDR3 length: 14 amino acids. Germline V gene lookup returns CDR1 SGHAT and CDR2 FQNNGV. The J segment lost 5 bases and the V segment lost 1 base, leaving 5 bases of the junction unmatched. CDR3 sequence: CASSLGGGPHEQYF. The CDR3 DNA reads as TGTGCCAGCAGCTTAGGGGGAGGGCCCCACGAGCAGTACTTC.

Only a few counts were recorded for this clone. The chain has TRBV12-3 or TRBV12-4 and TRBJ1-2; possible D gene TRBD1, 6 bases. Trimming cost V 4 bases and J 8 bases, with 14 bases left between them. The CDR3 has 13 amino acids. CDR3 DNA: TGTGCCAGCAGTTCCTACAGGGTGGGCGGCTACACCTTC. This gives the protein CASSSYRVGGYTF.

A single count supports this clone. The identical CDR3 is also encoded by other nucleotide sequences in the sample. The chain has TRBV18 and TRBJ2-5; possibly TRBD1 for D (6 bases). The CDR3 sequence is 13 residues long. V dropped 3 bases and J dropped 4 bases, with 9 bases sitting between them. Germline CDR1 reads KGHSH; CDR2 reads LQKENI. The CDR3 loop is CASSPGQRETQYF. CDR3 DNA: TGTGCCAGCTCACCGGGACAAAGAGAGACCCAGTACTTC.